This passage covers 14 T cell receptor beta chains from one sample sequenced in a study of shared clonotypes between healthy human individuals (dated by TCRdb to the early 2020s). Library preparation employed the immunoSEQ multiplex PCR assay. The table was pulled from immuneACCESS by TCRdb, which kept in-frame rearrangements only. Such tables lose some clones; where checked, under half of the loss comes from unresolved V genes, and the rest has no known cause. The sample data list 780,000 or so clones, and 72% of these were observed just once. The top ten constitute 1.8% of the sample. Source material: memory CD4+ T cells sorted from blood. In light of the paper, this sample's cell subset or site label describes: CD45RA-negative fraction. These receptors came from a woman aged 30 to 39 in good health.

This rearrangement joins TRBV29-1 to TRBJ1-3; D not resolved. Looked up from germline, CDR1 is SQVTM and CDR2 is ANQGSEA. The CDR3 is 13 residues long. The V end was cut by 5 bases, the J end by 7 bases, with 15 bases between. This chain's CDR3 is CSVKPATGNTIYF. The CDR3 DNA follows: TGCAGCGTTAAACCAGCCACGGGTAACACCATATATTTT.

V usage is TRBV7-9 and J usage is TRBJ2-3; perhaps TRBD2 as D (5 bases). This CDR3 is built from 14 residues. V was clipped by 5 bases and J by 1 base, with 10 bases between them. Per germline, CDR1 SEHNR and CDR2 FQNEAQ (reference sequence). CDR3 in amino acids: CASSGLRGTDTQYF. The CDR3 DNA reads as TGTGCCAGCAGCGGGTTGAGGGGCACAGATACGCAGTATTTT.

Comments on this clone: This CDR3 is also generated by other DNA sequences in the sample. V and J are TRBV6-5 and TRBJ2-7; possibly TRBD2 for D (5 bases). The length of the CDR3 is 14 residues. The germline V gene has CDR1 MNHEY and CDR2 SVGAGI. The V gene lost 5 bases and the J gene lost 0 bases, with 11 bases spanning the gap. The DNA for the CDR3 is TGTGCCAGCAGTCGCACTAGTTCCTCCTACGAGCAGTACTTC. Amino acids: CASSRTSSSYEQYF.

The chain recombines TRBV28 with TRBJ2-3; 14 bases are a match to TRBD2. With 4 bases clipped from V and 3 bases from J, the junction kept 3 bases outside the gene matches. The CDR3 extends over 16 amino acids. The germline V gene has CDR1 MDHEN and CDR2 SYDVKM. The CDR3 DNA reads as TGTGCCAGCAGTTCCGGACTAGCGGGAGGTACAGATACGCAGTATTTT. Translating it yields CASSSGLAGGTDTQYF. Full variable domain (rest looked up from reference TRBV28 and TRBJ2-3): DVKVTQSSRYLVKRTGEKVFLECVQDMDHENMFWYRQDPGLGLRLIYFSYDVKMKEKGDIPEGYSVSREKKERFSLILESASTNQTSMYLCASSSGLAGGTDTQYFGPGTRLTVL.

This clone was detected many times. The V gene is TRBV5-4, the J gene TRBJ2-3, with 8 bases matching TRBD2. CDR1 is SGHNT, CDR2 YYREEE, per germline (reference sequence). The J segment lost 5 bases and the V segment lost 4 bases, leaving 12 bases of the junction unmatched. The CDR3 is 16 residues long. CDR3 loop: CASSPPGLGVGDTQYF. CDR3 nucleotides: TGTGCCAGCAGCCCGCCGGGACTAGGCGTAGGAGATACGCAGTATTTT.

The chain has TRBV6-5 and TRBJ1-5; D is unclear. Germline loops: CDR1 MNHEY, CDR2 SVGAGI. V lost 4 bases to trimming and J lost 0 bases, with 10 bases between them. The length of the CDR3 is 15 residues. CDR3 sequence reads: CASSSRQSSNQPQHF. The CDR3 DNA sequence: TGTGCCAGCAGTTCAAGGCAGAGTAGCAATCAGCCCCAGCATTTT.

This rearrangement joins TRBV18 to TRBJ2-5, with 7 bases identical to TRBD2. CDR1 and CDR2 from the germline V gene are KGHSH and LQKENI. With V trimmed by 5 bases and J by 5 bases, 11 bases remained unmatched. The CDR3 runs 15 residues. CDR3 nucleotide sequence: TGTGCCAGCTCATCCCGGGACGGGAGGCTGGAGACCCAGTACTTC. It translates to CASSSRDGRLETQYF.

The table lists this clone with a few counts. Written as DNA, the CDR3 is TGTGCCAGCAGCGAGGCCCCCGTCAGTGAGCAGTTCTTC. Translated: CASSEAPVSEQFF. The chain is built from TRBV2 and TRBJ2-1; no firm D call. Germline CDR1 SNHLY, CDR2 FYNNEI. The CDR3 contains 13 residues. Trimming left V 6 bases short and J 9 bases short, with 15 bases between. The complete variable domain, with remaining parts taken from reference TRBV2 and TRBJ2-1, reads EPEVTQTPSHQVTQMGQEVILRCVPISNHLYFYWYRQILGQKVEFLVSFYNNEISEKSEIFDDQFSVERPDGSNFTLKIRSTKLEDSAMYFCASSEAPVSEQFFGPGTRLTVL.

This clone came up a few times. Other DNA sequences within the sample encode an identical CDR3. The chain links TRBV18 to TRBJ2-6; no clear D. V lost 0 bases, J lost 0 bases, and 3 bases lay in between. Germline loops: CDR1 KGHSH, CDR2 LQKENI. This CDR3 has 15 amino acids. The CDR3 is CASSPPSSGANVLTF. The CDR3 region has the DNA TGTGCCAGCTCACCACCGAGCTCTGGGGCCAACGTCCTGACTTTC.

This rearrangement joins TRBV25-1 to TRBJ2-3, with a weak D call TRBD1 (6 bases). The length of the CDR3 is 15 residues. The V end lost 8 bases, the J end lost 5 bases, and 20 bases lay between the germline ends. The V gene's germline CDR1 is MGHDK and CDR2 SYGVNS. CDR3 nucleotides: TGTGCCAGCGGGTACTTTCAGGGGAAAGGAGATACGCAGTATTTT. Its protein is CASGYFQGKGDTQYF.

This clone was picked up one time. The chain links TRBV7-3 to TRBJ1-5; D gene ambiguous. In germline, CDR1 is SGHTA, CDR2 FQGTGA. The CDR3 has 12 amino acids. The V and J ends lost 3 bases and 5 bases respectively, with 5 bases between them. CDR3 sequence: CASSFDDQPQHF. The CDR3 DNA follows: TGTGCCAGCAGCTTTGACGATCAGCCCCAGCATTTT.

The chain has TRBV7-3 and TRBJ1-5; D unresolved. Germline V gene lookup returns CDR1 SGHTA and CDR2 FQGTGA. The V and J ends lost 5 bases and 3 bases respectively, with 8 bases between them. This CDR3 spans 13 amino acids. CDR3 coding DNA: TGTGCCAGCAGCGAACAGCCCAATCAGCCCCAGCATTTT. Protein product: CASSEQPNQPQHF.

This rearrangement joins TRBV6-5 to TRBJ2-3, with D unclear. The CDR3 contains 15 residues. V lost 0 bases, J lost 0 bases, and 7 bases lay in between. Germline V gives CDR1 MNHEY, CDR2 SVGAGI. CDR3 residues: CASSYSIGSTDTQYF. CDR3 nucleotides: TGTGCCAGCAGTTACTCGATTGGAAGCACAGATACGCAGTATTTT.

This chain uses TRBV11-2 with TRBJ2-3, with TRBD1 matching 7 bases. The V segment lost 5 bases and the J segment 0 bases; nucleotides outside the gene matches: 5. The CDR3 runs to 15 residues. CDR1 and CDR2 from the germline V gene are SGHAT and FQNNGV. The CDR3 spells CASSPATGSTDTQYF. The CDR3 nucleotides read TGTGCCAGCAGCCCAGCGACAGGGAGCACAGATACGCAGTATTTT.